The rows below give T cell receptor beta chains drawn from one sample of a study of cytomegalovirus exposure and HLA in healthy donors. Here immunoSEQ multiplex PCR was the method, and the copy in TCRdb shows in-frame clones only, minus some. The profile shows 150,000 to 200,000 clones, more than 75% of them singletons. The sequencing sample was made of PBMCs. These receptors originate from a woman younger than 35 in good health and CMV-seronegative. Both conserved end residues are part of each CDR3. Fields, in order: J gene, V gene, CDR3 protein.

j_gene: TRBJ2-3
v_gene: TRBV4-1
CDR3aa: CASSQKAGVTDTQYF

j_gene: TRBJ2-1
v_gene: TRBV5-6
CDR3aa: CASNFGTYNEQFF

j_gene: TRBJ2-2
v_gene: TRBV5-4
CDR3aa: CASSPDPVGLAGELFF

j_gene: TRBJ1-1
v_gene: TRBV30
CDR3aa: CAWSAKGQRAGLNTEAFF

j_gene: TRBJ2-3
v_gene: TRBV30
CDR3aa: CAWSQNRGSMLARTDTQYF

j_gene: TRBJ1-1
v_gene: TRBV11-2
CDR3aa: CASSLDGQGAEAFF

j_gene: TRBJ1-6
v_gene: TRBV27
CDR3aa: CASSFGGSLKELPLHF

j_gene: TRBJ1-1
v_gene: TRBV30
CDR3aa: CAWSSSGTGEGRTEAFF

j_gene: TRBJ2-7
v_gene: TRBV7-2
CDR3aa: CASSLTGTGALNSYEQYF

j_gene: TRBJ2-7
v_gene: TRBV30
CDR3aa: CAWSQGADEQYF

j_gene: TRBJ1-4
v_gene: TRBV5-1
CDR3aa: CASSQTGSQEKLFF

j_gene: TRBJ1-3
v_gene: TRBV30
CDR3aa: CAWSFENTIYF

j_gene: TRBJ2-7
v_gene: TRBV28
CDR3aa: CASSFGAGLSYEQYF

j_gene: TRBJ2-4
v_gene: TRBV29-1
CDR3aa: CSVESSGQEFSKNIQYF

j_gene: TRBJ2-7
v_gene: TRBV11-2
CDR3aa: CASSLTWDRSIRSYEQYF

j_gene: TRBJ1-6
v_gene: TRBV18
CDR3aa: CASSPRYREYNSPLHF

j_gene: TRBJ2-7
v_gene: TRBV6-6
CDR3aa: CASSYGTTTPYEQYF

j_gene: TRBJ2-3
v_gene: TRBV9
CDR3aa: CASSPSRTSGTYTQYF

j_gene: TRBJ2-7
v_gene: TRBV6-5
CDR3aa: CASSFIAGWGYEQYF

j_gene: TRBJ2-5
v_gene: TRBV18
CDR3aa: CASSHKVVLAGAFQETQYF